The 13 T cell receptor beta chains below all came from one sample that was sequenced in a study of blood T cell repertoires in COVID-19. The data were produced by immunoSEQ multiplex PCR, yet TCRdb's version contains in-frame clones alone and is incomplete. The table includes 200,000 or so clones, roughly 80% detected once. The sequencing input was PBMCs or T cells enriched from blood (not recorded which). The receptors here all came from a woman in her 40s with acute COVID-19.

The V gene is TRBV7-2, the J gene TRBJ2-7; the D gene is possibly TRBD2 (6 bases). The CDR3 length is 13 residues. Germline V CDR1 and CDR2: SGHTA, FQGNSA. The V end was cut by 8 bases, the J end by 0 bases, with 11 bases between. The CDR3 nucleotides read TGTGCCAGCGGAGGGACCTTCTCCTACGAGCAGTACTTC. It codes for CASGGTFSYEQYF.

The chain joins TRBV15 to TRBJ2-1; D remains unclear. V lost 1 base, J lost 0 bases, and 7 bases lay in between. This CDR3 contains 15 residues. The germline V gene encodes CDR1 LNHNV and CDR2 YYDKDF (reference sequence). The CDR3 DNA reads as TGTGCCACCAGCAGAGGCGGAAGCTCCTACAATGAGCAGTTCTTC. It specifies CATSRGGSSYNEQFF.

This rearrangement joins TRBV12-3 or TRBV12-4 to TRBJ2-3; D ambiguous. This CDR3 contains 11 residues. V was cut by 6 bases and J by 6 bases, with 7 bases left in between. CDR3 sequence (DNA): TGTGCCAGCAGCTTCCGGGATACGCAGTATTTT. It yields the protein CASSFRDTQYF.

The CDR3 region is CASNAGLGTEAFF. The CDR3 DNA reads TGTGCCAGCAACGCAGGGTTGGGAACTGAAGCTTTCTTT. J is TRBJ1-1 and V is TRBV9; the D gene is possibly TRBD1 (5 bases). V lost 6 bases, J lost 5 bases, and 14 bases lay in between. In germline, CDR1 is SGDLS, CDR2 YYNGEE. The CDR3 has 13 amino acids.

The rearrangement links TRBV7-7 to TRBJ2-5; the match to TRBD2 covers 7 bases. The CDR3 length is 16 residues. Per germline, CDR1 SSHAT and CDR2 FNYEAQ (reference sequence). Trimming at V came to 5 bases and at J to 5 bases, leaving 14 bases not matched to a gene. The CDR3 is CASSATPSSGRETQYF. CDR3 sequence (DNA): TGTGCCAGCAGCGCCACACCCTCGTCCGGGAGGGAGACCCAGTACTTC.

The rearrangement uses TRBV5-1 and TRBJ1-5; D call uncertain. CDR3 length: 14 amino acids. Germline loops: CDR1 SGHRS, CDR2 YFSETQ. V was cut by 1 base and J by 7 bases, with 12 bases left in between. Here the CDR3 DNA reads TGCGCCAGCAGCTTGTCGTCGCCCCGGCAGCCCCAGCATTTT. This encodes CASSLSSPRQPQHF.

This clone was counted a few times. The chain couples TRBV4-3 to TRBJ2-3, with 10 bases matching TRBD2. The CDR3 length is 17 residues. The germline V gene has CDR1 LGHNA and CDR2 YSLEER. V gave up 0 bases and J gave up 4 bases; unmatched junction bases: 7. The CDR3 nucleotides are TGCGCCAGCAGCCAAGATCGGGCTAGCGGGGGTGCAGATACGCAGTATTTT. Translated: CASSQDRASGGADTQYF.

This chain joins TRBV5-4 and TRBJ2-2; TRBD1 agrees at 7 bases. Germline V gene data show CDR1 as SGHNT and CDR2 as YYREEE (reference sequence). The CDR3 is 17 amino acids. The V segment lost 7 bases and the J segment 6 bases; nucleotides outside the gene matches: 18. The CDR3 DNA reads TGTGCCAGCGCTCCCGGAGGTGGACAGGTCGTATCCGGGGAGCTGTTTTTT. Its translation: CASAPGGGQVVSGELFF.

The chain combines TRBV3-1 (or the pseudogene TRBV3-2) with TRBJ1-1; TRBD1 matches at 7 bases. The CDR3 totals 13 residues. J lost 4 bases, V lost 4 bases, and 3 bases had no gene match. CDR1 is LGHDT and CDR2 is YNNKEL in the germline V gene (reference sequence). Written as DNA, the CDR3 is TGTGCCAGCAGCCGGGGACAGTCCACTGAAGCTTTCTTT. This codes for CASSRGQSTEAFF.

The chain uses TRBV28 and TRBJ2-7, with TRBD2 identical over 9 bases. The trim removed 4 bases at V and 0 bases at J, leaving 16 bases unmatched. The CDR3 sequence is 19 residues long. The germline V gene encodes CDR1 MDHEN and CDR2 SYDVKM. The CDR3 sequence is CASSSNTGLAGRNSYEQYF. In nucleotides, the CDR3 is TGTGCCAGCAGTTCCAACACAGGGCTAGCGGGACGCAACTCCTACGAGCAGTACTTC.

In the case of this clone: This specimen includes other DNA sequences encoding the same CDR3. The chain is built from TRBV5-1 and TRBJ2-7; no clear D. CDR1 SGHRS and CDR2 YFSETQ come from the germline V gene. V dropped 0 bases and J dropped 1 base, with 8 bases sitting between them. CDR3 length: 14 amino acids. The chain's CDR3 is CASSLGQASYEQYF. DNA for the CDR3: TGCGCCAGCAGCTTGGGGCAGGCTTCCTACGAGCAGTACTTC.

The V gene is TRBV19, the J gene TRBJ2-1; D gene ambiguous. Trimming stripped 3 bases from V and 4 bases from J, with 10 bases between. The germline CDR1 and CDR2 sequences are LNHDA and SQIVND (reference sequence). The CDR3 spans 14 residues. CDR3 sequence (DNA): TGTGCCAGTAGTATGGGCACGCCTTACAATGAGCAGTTCTTC. Encoded protein: CASSMGTPYNEQFF.

In DNA form, the CDR3 reads TGTGCCAGCAGCCGGGAGGGGGGAGGCTATGGCTACACCTTC. Translated, it gives CASSREGGGYGYTF. The chain is built from TRBV7-9 and TRBJ1-2; weak D call: TRBD1 (6 bases). V lost 5 bases and J lost 4, with 14 bases in between. This CDR3 region has 14 residues. The germline CDR1 and CDR2 sequences are SEHNR and FQNEAQ (reference sequence).